The source of this T cell receptor (beta chain) is a study of shared clonotypes between healthy human individuals. Regarding the study as a whole: An expected dependence of interdonor clonotype sharing on sequencing depth was noted. Larger estimated richness was generally seen in naive subsets than in memory subsets. Few donors restricted represented genetic and exposure-history diversity.

Germline loops: CDR1 SSHAT, CDR2 FNYEAQ (reference sequence). This CDR3 region has 13 residues. A remark on this clone: The antigen remains undetermined. Germline and junction disagree at one end, which may indicate a read error.

The repertoire was sequenced with immunoSEQ multiplex PCR; TCRdb's copy has only in-frame clones and lacks some. The table has roughly 2.5 million clones, 90% to 95% seen once. This TCR came from a man younger than 35 in good health. Sequencing was carried out using naive CD4+ T cells sorted from blood. Subset here: CD45RA+ positively selected. The chain combines TRBV7-7 with TRBJ2-2, with a possible D match to TRBD1 (5 bases). The CDR3 here is CASSDRVGGELFF. The CDR3 DNA reads as TGTGCTAGCAGCGACAGAGTCGGGGGGGAGCTGTTTTTT.